The rows below give T cell receptor beta chains drawn from one sample of a study of T cell responses to AZD1222 COVID-19 vaccine. The data were produced by immunoSEQ multiplex PCR, yet TCRdb's version contains in-frame clones alone and is incomplete. The sample has 65,000 to 80,000 clones, about 92% seen once. The sequencing here drew on peripheral blood, taken on day 0 of AZD1222 vaccination. These receptors were obtained from an adult in good health. Both conserved end residues are part of each CDR3. Fields, in order: J gene, V gene, CDR3 protein.

TRBJ1-1 | TRBV29-1 | CSDLTQGARTEAFF
TRBJ2-1 | TRBV5-1 | CASSLLGQRYNEQFF
TRBJ1-5 | TRBV18 | CASSVGQTNQPQHF
TRBJ1-1 | TRBV29-1 | CSVEKGLNTEAFF
TRBJ1-1 | TRBV5-1 | CASSLRGGTEAFF
TRBJ2-1 | TRBV9 | CASSVSPQRSYNEQFF
TRBJ1-1 | TRBV7-9 | CASSSAGSLAEAFF
TRBJ2-6 | TRBV24-1 | CATSGTGGSGANVLTF
TRBJ1-5 | TRBV28 | CASSYRQDPQHF
TRBJ1-2 | TRBV6-5 | CASSYSTSVSYGYTF
TRBJ1-1 | TRBV29-1 | CSVGRRGTEAFF
TRBJ2-1 | TRBV11-2 | CASSSEVGYEQFF
TRBJ1-5 | TRBV6-5 | CASRSGQGGQPQHF
TRBJ1-4 | TRBV7-9 | CAAADHATNEKLFF
TRBJ2-1 | TRBV3-1/TRBV3-2 | CASSQDWGSYNEQFF
TRBJ1-2 | TRBV5-1 | CASSLAGYGYTF
TRBJ1-1 | TRBV18 | CASFPSVEGVGLAFF
TRBJ2-1 | TRBV6-6 | CASSYPGGANNEQFF
TRBJ1-4 | TRBV19 | CASTSYYSGTGATNEKLFF
TRBJ1-2 | TRBV11-3 | CASSLDAHGGFNGYTF
TRBJ1-2 | TRBV30 | CARRGAARYGYTF
TRBJ2-1 | TRBV11-3 | CASSLGGYSYNEQFF
TRBJ2-3 | TRBV6-4 | CASSPQGGSTDTQYF
TRBJ1-5 | TRBV4-2 | CASRETGTSNQPQHF
TRBJ2-6 | TRBV11-3 | CASSRALAGISGANVLTF
TRBJ1-2 | TRBV6-5 | CASSKTGEFYGYTF
TRBJ1-2 | TRBV4-3 | CASSQEEQDYGYTF
TRBJ2-5 | TRBV11-2 | CASLRGTQETQYF
TRBJ1-2 | TRBV25-1 | CASRGTAVLFGHGYTF
TRBJ2-7 | TRBV6-2/TRBV6-3 | CASSYRPGLDSYEQYF